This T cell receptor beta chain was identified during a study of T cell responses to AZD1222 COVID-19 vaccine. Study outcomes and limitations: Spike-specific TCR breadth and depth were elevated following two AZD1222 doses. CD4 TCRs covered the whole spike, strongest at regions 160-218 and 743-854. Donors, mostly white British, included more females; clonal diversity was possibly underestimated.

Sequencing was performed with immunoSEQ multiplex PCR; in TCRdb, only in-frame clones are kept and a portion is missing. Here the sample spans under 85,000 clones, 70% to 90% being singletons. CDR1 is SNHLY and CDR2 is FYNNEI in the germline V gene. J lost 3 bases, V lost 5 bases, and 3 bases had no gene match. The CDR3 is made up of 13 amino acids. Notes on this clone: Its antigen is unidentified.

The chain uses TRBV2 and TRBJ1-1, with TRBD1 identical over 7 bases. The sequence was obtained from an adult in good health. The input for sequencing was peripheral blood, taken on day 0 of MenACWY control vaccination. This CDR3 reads CASSLTGYTEAFF. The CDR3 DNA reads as TGTGCCAGCAGTCTGACAGGGTACACTGAAGCTTTCTTT.